This T cell receptor (beta chain) was obtained from a study of T cell repertoires in cytomegalovirus infection. On the study more broadly: CMV epitopes that were recently identified and HLA-C-restricted were used alongside well-studied HLA-B-restricted ones. Based on public TCR beta signatures, there were indications of CMV infection and of a matching HLA type. Study-wide findings and caveats: Individuals carrying CMV plus the relevant HLA were identified by cumulative frequency of public TCR beta families.

Germline V lookup: CDR1 LNHDA, CDR2 SQIVND (reference sequence). Deletions cut 8 bases from V and 1 base from J, with 9 bases between. This CDR3 has 14 residues. This clonotype was counted between two and nine times. Its antigen is not identified. MiXCR, run by TCRdb on the reads, gives a single entry per CDR3 protein. The data contain roughly 860,000 distinct CDR3 sequences, about 33% of them seen just once; the ten biggest clones take up 9.5% to 15%. The receptor was derived from a human donor in good health (CMV status not recorded). Some clones in this sample may be carry-over from other donors' samples. Sequencing was performed on cultured CD8+ T cells from PBMCs, taken from culture after CMV antigen stimulation. The V and J genes are TRBV19 and TRBJ2-6; unclear D gene. CDR3 sequence reads: CASLGRSGANVLTF. The CDR3 DNA reads as TGTGCCAGTCTCGGACGTTCTGGGGCCAACGTCCTGACTTTC.